This TCR beta chain was identified in a study of T cell responses to AZD1222 COVID-19 vaccine. Study-wide results and limits: White British ancestry dominated among donors, who included more females, and clonal diversity was possibly underestimated.

Data came from immunoSEQ multiplex PCR; TCRdb stores just in-frame clones and leaves some out. This sample has about 130,000 clones, with about 90% found just once. The CDR3 is made up of 14 amino acids. Germline V lookup: CDR1 LGHNA, CDR2 YNFKEQ. Trimming took 1 base from V and 8 from J, leaving 11 bases between them. In regard to this clone: Its antigen is unidentified.

The sequencing used peripheral blood, collected on day 0 of MenACWY control vaccination. This clonotype was sampled from an adult in good health. The V call is TRBV4-2, the J call TRBJ1-4; perhaps TRBD1 as D (5 bases). The CDR3 DNA reads TGTGCCAGCAGCCAAGTGACAGTCGCCGAAAAACTGTTTTTT. Encoded protein: CASSQVTVAEKLFF.